These T cell receptor beta chains were read from a single sample in a study of control samples from healthy donors and cancer patients. Data came from immunoSEQ multiplex PCR; TCRdb stores just in-frame clones and leaves some out. The sample contains about 85,000 clones, just under 90% of which appear only once. Specimen: blood. The receptors stem from a man between 50 and 59 years old in good health. CDR3s include the opening cysteine and the closing phenylalanine or tryptophan. D genes are given only for firm matches. Size tells how often a clone was seen (once, few, many) or the class of an expanded clone, and some rows leave it out.

clone_size,v_call,j_call,d_call,cdr3_aa,cdr3_nt
NA,TRBV9,TRBJ2-7,TRBD1,CASSVEGTGGYEQYF,TGTGCCAGCAGCGTAGAAGGGACAGGGGGCTACGAGCAGTACTTC
NA,TRBV3-1/TRBV3-2,TRBJ1-6,NA,CASSSPWENSPLHF,TGTGCCAGCAGCTCCCCCTGGGAAAATTCACCCCTCCACTTT
NA,TRBV28,TRBJ2-7,NA,CASSFSSYEQYF,TGTGCCAGCAGTTTCAGTTCCTACGAGCAGTACTTC
once,TRBV5-1,TRBJ1-1,NA,CASSWGHLGTPFEAFF,TGCGCCAGCAGCTGGGGTCACCTTGGGACACCCTTTGAAGCTTTCTTT
NA,TRBV13,TRBJ2-6,NA,CASSFRGLRASAGANVLTF,TGTGCCAGCAGCTTCCGCGGCCTCAGGGCGTCAGCTGGGGCCAACGTCCTGACTTTC
NA,TRBV5-1,TRBJ1-1,NA,CASSLQGPNTEAFF,TGCGCCAGCAGCTTACAGGGCCCTAACACTGAAGCTTTCTTT
few,TRBV7-7,TRBJ2-3,TRBD2,CASSVAGGSDTQYF,TGTGCCAGCAGCGTAGCGGGGGGGTCAGATACGCAGTATTTT
NA,TRBV5-1,TRBJ2-5,TRBD1,CASSTGQAGQETQYF,TGCGCCAGCAGCACCGGACAGGCGGGCCAAGAGACCCAGTACTTC
NA,TRBV7-3,TRBJ2-7,TRBD2,CASSLTSGAYEQYF,TGTGCCAGCAGCTTAACTAGCGGGGCCTACGAGCAGTACTTC
once,TRBV29-1,TRBJ1-2,NA,CSVEDGNYGYTF,TGCAGCGTGGAGGACGGAAACTATGGCTACACCTTC
NA,TRBV5-1,TRBJ1-3,NA,CASSRSLGEGNTIYF,TGCGCCAGCAGCCGGAGCTTAGGAGAAGGAAACACCATATATTTT
NA,TRBV14,TRBJ2-7,TRBD1,CASSQRFPGQGAAEQYF,TGTGCCAGCAGCCAGAGATTTCCGGGACAGGGGGCGGCCGAGCAGTACTTC
NA,TRBV5-4,TRBJ2-6,NA,CASSLGDSGANVLTF,TGTGCCAGCAGCTTAGGAGACTCTGGGGCCAACGTCCTGACTTTC
NA,TRBV19,TRBJ1-2,TRBD1,CASSRDRVNGGYTF,TGTGCCAGTAGTAGGGACAGGGTGAATGGTGGCTACACCTTC
NA,TRBV7-7,TRBJ1-2,NA,CASRKGGYTF,TGTGCTAGCAGGAAAGGGGGCTACACCTTC
NA,TRBV18,TRBJ1-2,NA,CASSPRRTENLNYGYTF,TGTGCCAGCTCACCACGTAGGACTGAGAATTTAAACTATGGCTACACCTTC